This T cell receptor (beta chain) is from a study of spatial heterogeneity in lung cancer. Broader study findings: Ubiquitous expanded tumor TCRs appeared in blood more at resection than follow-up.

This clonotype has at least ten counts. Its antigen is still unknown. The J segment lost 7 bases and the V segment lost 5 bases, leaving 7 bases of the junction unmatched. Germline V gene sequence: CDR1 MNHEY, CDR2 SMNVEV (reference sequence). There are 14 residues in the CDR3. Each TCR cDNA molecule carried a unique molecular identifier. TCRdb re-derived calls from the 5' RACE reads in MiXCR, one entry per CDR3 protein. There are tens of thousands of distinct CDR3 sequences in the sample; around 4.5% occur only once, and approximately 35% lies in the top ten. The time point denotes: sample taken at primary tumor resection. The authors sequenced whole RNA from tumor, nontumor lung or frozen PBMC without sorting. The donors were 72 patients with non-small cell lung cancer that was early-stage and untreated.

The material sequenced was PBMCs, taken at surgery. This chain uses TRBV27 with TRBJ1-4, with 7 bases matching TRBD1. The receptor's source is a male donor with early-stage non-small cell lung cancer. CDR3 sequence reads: CASSPGTDIEKLFF. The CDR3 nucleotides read TGTGCCAGCAGTCCCGGGACAGATATTGAAAAACTGTTTTTT.